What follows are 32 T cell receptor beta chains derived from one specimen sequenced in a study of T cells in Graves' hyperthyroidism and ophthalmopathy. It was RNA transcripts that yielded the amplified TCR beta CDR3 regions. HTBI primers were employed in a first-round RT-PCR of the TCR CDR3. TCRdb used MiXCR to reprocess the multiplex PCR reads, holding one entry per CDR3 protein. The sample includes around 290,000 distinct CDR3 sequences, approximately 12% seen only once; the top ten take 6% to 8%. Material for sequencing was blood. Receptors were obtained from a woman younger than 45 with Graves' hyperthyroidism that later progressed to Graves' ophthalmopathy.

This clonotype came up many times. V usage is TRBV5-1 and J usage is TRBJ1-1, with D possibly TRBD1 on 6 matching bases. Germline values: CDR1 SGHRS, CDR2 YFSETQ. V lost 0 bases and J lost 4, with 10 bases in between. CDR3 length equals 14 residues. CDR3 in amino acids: CASSLGQGTTEAFF. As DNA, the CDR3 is TGCGCCAGCAGCTTGGGTCAGGGGACCACTGAAGCTTTCTTT.

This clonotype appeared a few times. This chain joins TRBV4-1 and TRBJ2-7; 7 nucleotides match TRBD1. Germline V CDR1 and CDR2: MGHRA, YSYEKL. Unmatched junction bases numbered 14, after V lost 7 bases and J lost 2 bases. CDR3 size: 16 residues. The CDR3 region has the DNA TGCGCCAGCACTCTTTCCGCGACAGGGAGTACCTACGAGCAGTACTTC. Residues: CASTLSATGSTYEQYF.

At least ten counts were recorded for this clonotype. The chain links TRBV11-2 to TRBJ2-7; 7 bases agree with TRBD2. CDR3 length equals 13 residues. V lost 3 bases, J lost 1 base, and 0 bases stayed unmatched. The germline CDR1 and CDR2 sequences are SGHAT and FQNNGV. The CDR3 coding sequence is TGTGCCAGCAGCTTCGGGGGGTCCTACGAGCAGTACTTC. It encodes CASSFGGSYEQYF. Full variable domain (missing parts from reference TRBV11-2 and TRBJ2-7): EAGVAQSPRYKIIEKRQSVAFWCNPISGHATLYWYQQILGQGPKLLIQFQNNGVVDDSQLPKDRFSAERLKGVDSTLKIQPAKLEDSAVYLCASSFGGSYEQYFGPGTRLTVT.

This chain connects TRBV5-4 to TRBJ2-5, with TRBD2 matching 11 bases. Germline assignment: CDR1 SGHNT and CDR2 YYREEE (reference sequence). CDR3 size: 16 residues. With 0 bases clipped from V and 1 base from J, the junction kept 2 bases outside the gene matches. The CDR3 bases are TGTGCCAGCAGCTTGGGGGGACTAGCGGTCCAAGAGACCCAGTACTTC. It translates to CASSLGGLAVQETQYF.

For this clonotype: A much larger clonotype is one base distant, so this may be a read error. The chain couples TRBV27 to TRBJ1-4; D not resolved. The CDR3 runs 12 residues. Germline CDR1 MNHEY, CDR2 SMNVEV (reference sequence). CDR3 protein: CVSSLLGEKLFF. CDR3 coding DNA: TGTGTCAGCAGTTTATTGGGGGAAAAACTGTTTTTT.

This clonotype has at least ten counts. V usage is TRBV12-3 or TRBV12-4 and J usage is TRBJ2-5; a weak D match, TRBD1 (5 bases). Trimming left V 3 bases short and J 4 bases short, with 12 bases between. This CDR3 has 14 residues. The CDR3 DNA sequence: TGTGCCAGCAGTTTGGGCCCAGGGCCAGAGACCCAGTACTTC. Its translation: CASSLGPGPETQYF.

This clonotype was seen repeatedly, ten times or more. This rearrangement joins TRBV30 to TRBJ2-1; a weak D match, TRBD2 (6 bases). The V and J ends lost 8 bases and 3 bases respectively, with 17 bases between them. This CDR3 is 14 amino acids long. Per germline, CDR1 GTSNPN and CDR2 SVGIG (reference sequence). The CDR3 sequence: CAAGGSSGYNEQFF. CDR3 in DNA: TGTGCCGCGGGTGGGAGTAGCGGCTACAATGAGCAGTTCTTC.

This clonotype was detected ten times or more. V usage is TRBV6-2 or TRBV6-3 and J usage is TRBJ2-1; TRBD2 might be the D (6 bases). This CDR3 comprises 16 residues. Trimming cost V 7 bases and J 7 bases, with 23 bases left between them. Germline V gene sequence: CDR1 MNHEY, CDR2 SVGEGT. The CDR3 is CASKGAGGSGWNEQFF. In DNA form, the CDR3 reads TGTGCCAGCAAGGGAGCTGGAGGGAGTGGGTGGAATGAGCAGTTCTTC.

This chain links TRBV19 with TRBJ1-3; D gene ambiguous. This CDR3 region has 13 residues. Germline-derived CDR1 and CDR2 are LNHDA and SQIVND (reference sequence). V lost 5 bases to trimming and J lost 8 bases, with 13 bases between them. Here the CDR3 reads CASSRKFQDTIYF. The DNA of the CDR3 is TGTGCCAGTAGTCGTAAGTTCCAGGACACCATATATTTT.

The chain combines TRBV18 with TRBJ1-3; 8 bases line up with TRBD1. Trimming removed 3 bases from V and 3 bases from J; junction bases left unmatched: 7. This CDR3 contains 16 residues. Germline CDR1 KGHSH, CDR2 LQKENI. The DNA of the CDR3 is TGTGCCAGCTCACCGTTGACAGGGGCTCTTGGAAACACCATATATTTT. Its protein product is CASSPLTGALGNTIYF.

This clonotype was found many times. Here the CDR3 DNA reads TGTGCCAGCTCACCCGGTTATGGGAATGAGCAGTTCTTC. Translation: CASSPGYGNEQFF. The chain joins TRBV18 to TRBJ2-1; D gene ambiguous. Trimming took 3 bases from V and 7 from J, leaving 10 bases between them. CDR3 length: 13 amino acids. From germline, CDR1 is KGHSH and CDR2 LQKENI.

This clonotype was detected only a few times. CDR3 nucleotide sequence: TGTGCCAGCAGCTCTGACCAGACCCAGTACTTC. Protein: CASSSDQTQYF. The chain has TRBV5-8 and TRBJ2-5; D remains ambiguous. CDR3 length: 11 amino acids. The germline CDR1 and CDR2 sequences are SGHTS and YDEGEE. V lost 3 bases and J 6 bases, leaving 6 bases between the germline ends.

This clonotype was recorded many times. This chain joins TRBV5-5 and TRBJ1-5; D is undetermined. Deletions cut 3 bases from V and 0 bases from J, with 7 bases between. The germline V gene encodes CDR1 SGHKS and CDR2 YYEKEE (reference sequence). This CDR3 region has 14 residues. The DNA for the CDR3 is TGTGCCAGCAGCTCAATTAGTAGCAATCAGCCCCAGCATTTT. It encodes CASSSISSNQPQHF.

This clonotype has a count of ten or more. CDR3 loop: CASMVLVAVDNEQFF. The DNA of the CDR3 is TGTGCCAGCATGGTCCTAGTGGCCGTAGACAATGAGCAGTTCTTC. The chain employs TRBV2 and TRBJ2-1; no clear D. Deletions cut 7 bases from V and 5 bases from J, with 18 bases between. CDR3 length equals 15 residues. The germline CDR1 and CDR2 sequences are SNHLY and FYNNEI.

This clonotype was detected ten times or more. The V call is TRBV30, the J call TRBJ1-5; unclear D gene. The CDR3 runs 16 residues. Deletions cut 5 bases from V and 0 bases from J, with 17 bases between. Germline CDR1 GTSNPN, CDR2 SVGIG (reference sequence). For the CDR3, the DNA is TGTGCCTGGCCTCATGTCAGGAGAAATAGCAATCAGCCCCAGCATTTT. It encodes CAWPHVRRNSNQPQHF.

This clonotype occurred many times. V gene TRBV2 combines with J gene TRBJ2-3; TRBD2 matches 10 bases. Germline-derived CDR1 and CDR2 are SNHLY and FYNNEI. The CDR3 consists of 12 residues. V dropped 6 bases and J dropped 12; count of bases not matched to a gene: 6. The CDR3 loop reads CASRTSGGGQYF. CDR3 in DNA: TGTGCCAGCAGAACGAGCGGGGGGGGCCAGTATTTT. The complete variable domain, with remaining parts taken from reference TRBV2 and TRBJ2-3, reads EPEVTQTPSHQVTQMGQEVILRCVPISNHLYFYWYRQILGQKVEFLVSFYNNEISEKSEIFDDQFSVERPDGSNFTLKIRSTKLEDSAMYFCASRTSGGGQYFGPGTRLTVL.

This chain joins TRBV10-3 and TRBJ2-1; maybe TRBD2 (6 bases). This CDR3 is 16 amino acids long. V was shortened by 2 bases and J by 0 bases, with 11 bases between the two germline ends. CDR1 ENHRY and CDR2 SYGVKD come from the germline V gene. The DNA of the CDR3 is TGTGCCATCAGTGAGGGTGGGAGGAGCTCCTACAATGAGCAGTTCTTC. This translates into CAISEGGRSSYNEQFF.

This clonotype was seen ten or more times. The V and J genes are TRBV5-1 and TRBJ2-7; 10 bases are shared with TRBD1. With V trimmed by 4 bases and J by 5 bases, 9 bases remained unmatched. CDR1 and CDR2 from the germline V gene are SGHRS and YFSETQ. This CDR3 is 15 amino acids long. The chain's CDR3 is CASSPWTGGDHEQYF. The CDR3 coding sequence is TGCGCCAGCAGCCCCTGGACAGGGGGGGACCACGAGCAGTACTTC. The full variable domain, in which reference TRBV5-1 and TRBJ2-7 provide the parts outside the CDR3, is KAGVTQTPRYLIKTRGQQVTLSCSPISGHRSVSWYQQTPGQGLQFLFEYFSETQRNKGNFPGRFSGRQFSNSRSEMNVSTLELGDSALYLCASSPWTGGDHEQYFGPGTRLTVT.

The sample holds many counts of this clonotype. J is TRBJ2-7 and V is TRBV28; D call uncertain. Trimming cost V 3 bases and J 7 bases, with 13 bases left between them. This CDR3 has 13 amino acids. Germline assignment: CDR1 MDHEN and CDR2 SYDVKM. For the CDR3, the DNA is TGTGCCAGCAGTTTCCCCCACCTAGGGGAGCAGTACTTC. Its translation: CASSFPHLGEQYF. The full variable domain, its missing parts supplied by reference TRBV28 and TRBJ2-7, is DVKVTQSSRYLVKRTGEKVFLECVQDMDHENMFWYRQDPGLGLRLIYFSYDVKMKEKGDIPEGYSVSREKKERFSLILESASTNQTSMYLCASSFPHLGEQYFGPGTRLTVT.

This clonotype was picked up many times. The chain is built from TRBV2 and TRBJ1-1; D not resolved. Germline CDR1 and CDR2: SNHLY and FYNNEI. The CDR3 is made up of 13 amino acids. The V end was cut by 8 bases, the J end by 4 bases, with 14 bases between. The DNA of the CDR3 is TGTGCCAGCTATGAGGCGCCGAGCACTGAAGCTTTCTTT. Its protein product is CASYEAPSTEAFF.

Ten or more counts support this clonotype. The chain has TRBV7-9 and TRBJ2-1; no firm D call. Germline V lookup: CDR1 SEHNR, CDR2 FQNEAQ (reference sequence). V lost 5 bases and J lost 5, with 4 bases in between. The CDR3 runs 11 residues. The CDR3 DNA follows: TGTGCCAGCAGCCACGACAATGAGCAGTTCTTC. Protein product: CASSHDNEQFF.

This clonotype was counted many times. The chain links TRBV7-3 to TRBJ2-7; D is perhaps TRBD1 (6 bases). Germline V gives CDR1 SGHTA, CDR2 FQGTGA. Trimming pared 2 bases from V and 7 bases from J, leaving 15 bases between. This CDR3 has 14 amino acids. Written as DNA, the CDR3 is TGTGCCAGCAGCTTAGGGGGCAAGTCCGTGGAGCAGTACTTC. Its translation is CASSLGGKSVEQYF.

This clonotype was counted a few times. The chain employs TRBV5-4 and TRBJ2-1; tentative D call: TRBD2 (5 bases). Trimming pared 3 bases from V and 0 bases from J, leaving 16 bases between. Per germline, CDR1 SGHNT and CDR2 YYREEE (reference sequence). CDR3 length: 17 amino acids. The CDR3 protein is CASSSAKSGSSYNEQFF. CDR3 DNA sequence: TGTGCCAGCAGCTCGGCGAAAAGCGGAAGCTCCTACAATGAGCAGTTCTTC.

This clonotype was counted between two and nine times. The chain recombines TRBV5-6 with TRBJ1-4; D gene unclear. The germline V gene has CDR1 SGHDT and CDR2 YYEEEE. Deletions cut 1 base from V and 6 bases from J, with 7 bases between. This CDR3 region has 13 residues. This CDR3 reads CASSLPPDEKLFF. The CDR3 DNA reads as TGTGCCAGCAGCTTGCCCCCGGATGAAAAACTGTTTTTT.

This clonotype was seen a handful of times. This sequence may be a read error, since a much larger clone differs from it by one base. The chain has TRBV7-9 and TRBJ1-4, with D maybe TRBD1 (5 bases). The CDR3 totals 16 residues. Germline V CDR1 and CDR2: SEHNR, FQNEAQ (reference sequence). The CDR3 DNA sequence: TGTGCCAGCAGCTTGGCACGGGGGTACGGGAATGAAAAACCGTTTTTT. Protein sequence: CASSLARGYGNEKPFF.

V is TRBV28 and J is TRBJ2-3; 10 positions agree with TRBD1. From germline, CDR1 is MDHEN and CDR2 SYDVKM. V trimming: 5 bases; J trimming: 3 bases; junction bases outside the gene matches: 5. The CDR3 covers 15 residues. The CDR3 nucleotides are TGTGCCAGCAGTGAATGGGGACAGGGGACAGATACGCAGTATTTT. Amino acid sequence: CASSEWGQGTDTQYF.

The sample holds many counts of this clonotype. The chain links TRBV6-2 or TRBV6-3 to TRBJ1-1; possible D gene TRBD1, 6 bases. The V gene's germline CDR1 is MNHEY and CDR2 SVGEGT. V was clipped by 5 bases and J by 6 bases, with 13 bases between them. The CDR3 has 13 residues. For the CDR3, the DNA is TGTGCCAGCAGTCACAGGGTGGGGTCTGAAGCTTTCTTT. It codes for CASSHRVGSEAFF.

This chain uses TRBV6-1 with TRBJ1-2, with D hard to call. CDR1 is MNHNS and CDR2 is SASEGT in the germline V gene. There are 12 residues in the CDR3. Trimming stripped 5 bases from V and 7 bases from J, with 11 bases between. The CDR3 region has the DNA TGTGCCAGCAGTTCTCCAGCGGGTGGCTACACCTTC. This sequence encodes CASSSPAGGYTF.

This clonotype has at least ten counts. The CDR3 here is CASSSVYNEQFF. The CDR3 bases are TGTGCCAGCAGCTCGGTGTACAATGAGCAGTTCTTC. The chain links TRBV7-2 to TRBJ2-1; D uncertain. Trimming left V 4 bases short and J 4 bases short, with 5 bases between. The V gene's germline CDR1 is SGHTA and CDR2 FQGNSA. The CDR3 is 12 residues long.

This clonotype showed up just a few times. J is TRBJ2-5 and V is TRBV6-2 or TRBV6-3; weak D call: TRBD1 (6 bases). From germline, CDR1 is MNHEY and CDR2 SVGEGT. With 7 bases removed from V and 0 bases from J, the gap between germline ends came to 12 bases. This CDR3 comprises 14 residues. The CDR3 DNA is TGTGCCAGCAACACAGGGTCTTACCAAGAGACCCAGTACTTC. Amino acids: CASNTGSYQETQYF.

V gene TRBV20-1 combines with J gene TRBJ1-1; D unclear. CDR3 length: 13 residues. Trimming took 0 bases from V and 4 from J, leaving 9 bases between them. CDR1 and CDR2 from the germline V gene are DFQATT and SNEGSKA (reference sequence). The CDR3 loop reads CSAREESFTEAFF. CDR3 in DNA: TGCAGTGCTAGAGAGGAGTCATTCACTGAAGCTTTCTTT.

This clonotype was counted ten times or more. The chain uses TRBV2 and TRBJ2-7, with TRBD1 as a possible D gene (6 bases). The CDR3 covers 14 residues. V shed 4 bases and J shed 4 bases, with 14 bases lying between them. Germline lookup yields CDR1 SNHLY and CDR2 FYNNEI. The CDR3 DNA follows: TGTGCCAGCAGTGGAAACAGGGCCGGATACGAGCAGTACTTC. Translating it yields CASSGNRAGYEQYF.